The sequence of this TCR beta chain was determined in a study of cytomegalovirus exposure and HLA in healthy donors. General study results and limits: TCR beta chains associated with HLA were, in a later analysis, more clonally expanded than equally common others. Within a later analysis, the majority of CMV-associated TCR beta chains appeared HLA-restricted.

On this clone itself: Its antigen is undetermined.

PCR used 60 Vbeta primers and 13 Jbeta primers. Per the original data handling: It was a later analysis that counted tens of millions of unique TCR beta chains, of which 9.5 million to 14 million were shared. The protocol was immunoSEQ multiplex PCR, while the TCRdb copy is restricted to in-frame clones and leaves out a portion. D and trimming come from the DNA, and the V and J calls and clone size come from that table. The sample yields more than 85,000 clones, approximately 80% seen once. V dropped 10 bases and J dropped 0 bases, with 13 bases sitting between them. Germline CDR1 is WNHNN and CDR2 is SYGVQD (reference sequence). The CDR3 length is 13 residues. Each donor's status was that of a healthy bone marrow donor.

The chain recombines TRBV10-1 with TRBJ2-7; D is perhaps TRBD2 (6 bases). The sequenced material came from PBMCs. The source of this sequence is a female donor in good health and CMV-seropositive. DNA of the CDR3: TGCGCCACCTCTGGACTACCCTCCTACGAGCAGTACTTC. As protein: CATSGLPSYEQYF.